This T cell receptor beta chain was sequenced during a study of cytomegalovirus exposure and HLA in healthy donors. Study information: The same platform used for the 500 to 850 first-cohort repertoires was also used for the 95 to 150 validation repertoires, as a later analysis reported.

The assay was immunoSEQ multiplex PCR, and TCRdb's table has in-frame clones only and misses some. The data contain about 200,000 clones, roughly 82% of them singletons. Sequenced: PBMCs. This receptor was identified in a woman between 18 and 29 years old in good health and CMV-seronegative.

Written as DNA, the CDR3 is TGTGCCAGCAGGGACAGGGTTAGCAATCAGCCCCAGCATTTT. Its translation: CASRDRVSNQPQHF. The rearrangement uses TRBV2 and TRBJ1-5; 8 bases are shared with TRBD1. Germline trimming cut 6 bases from V and 0 bases from J; bases unmatched to any gene: 1. The CDR3 is 14 residues long. Germline values: CDR1 SNHLY, CDR2 FYNNEI.